This entry lists 21 T cell receptor beta chains sequenced from one sample in a study of CD8 T cells in ankylosing spondylitis. TCRdb ran MiXCR on the 5' RACE reads and lists one entry per CDR3 protein. The sample gives approximately 90,000 distinct CDR3 sequences, 8% to 10% of which show up once; around a tenth is in the top ten. Material for sequencing was blood, either unsorted or a sorted T cell fraction (not recorded which). The receptors stem from a male donor with ankylosing spondylitis or in good health (not recorded which).

This clonotype was seen ten or more times. The V call is TRBV7-9, the J call TRBJ1-4; no clear D gene. With 5 bases removed from V and 7 bases from J, the gap between germline ends came to 5 bases. The germline gives CDR1 SEHNR, CDR2 FQNEAQ (reference sequence). This CDR3 comprises 11 residues. The DNA for the CDR3 is TGTGCCAGCAGCCACGCTGAAAAACTGTTTTTT. Translated: CASSHAEKLFF.

This clonotype was seen many times. V is TRBV5-1 and J is TRBJ2-3, with 9 bases that match TRBD1. The germline V gene has CDR1 SGHRS and CDR2 YFSETQ. CDR3 length equals 14 residues. The V segment lost 2 bases and the J segment 4 bases; nucleotides outside the gene matches: 2. The CDR3 DNA follows: TGCGCCAGCAGCTTACAGGGGGCGTCAGATACGCAGTATTTT. Protein sequence: CASSLQGASDTQYF.

The chain combines TRBV5-1 with TRBJ2-5, with 10 nucleotides matching TRBD2. CDR3 length: 16 amino acids. Germline loops: CDR1 SGHRS, CDR2 YFSETQ. V dropped 0 bases and J dropped 4; count of bases not matched to a gene: 6. DNA of the CDR3: TGCGCCAGCAGCTTGGTCCCTAGCGGGAGTAGAGAGACCCAGTACTTC. Translating it yields CASSLVPSGSRETQYF.

This clonotype was seen at least ten times. The rearrangement uses TRBV13 and TRBJ2-7, with D unresolved. Germline assignment: CDR1 PRHDT and CDR2 FYEKMQ (reference sequence). The CDR3 covers 15 residues. V lost 0 bases and J lost 0, with 9 bases in between. CDR3 region: CASSLGLGYSYEQYF. CDR3 DNA sequence: TGTGCCAGCAGCTTAGGCCTGGGGTACTCCTACGAGCAGTACTTC.

This clonotype was counted ten times or more. This sequence joins TRBV9 and TRBJ2-5; 8 nucleotides line up with TRBD1. The CDR3 runs 16 residues. CDR1 SGDLS and CDR2 YYNGEE come from the germline V gene. V lost 3 bases and J lost 2; bases outside the gene matches: 9. The CDR3 sequence: CASSGLTGTGQETQYF. CDR3 coding DNA: TGTGCCAGCAGCGGCTTGACCGGGACAGGACAAGAGACCCAGTACTTC.

On this clonotype itself: A much larger clone is a single base away; this may be a read error. The rearrangement uses TRBV12-3 or TRBV12-4 and TRBJ2-7; 8 nucleotides line up with TRBD1. V shed 5 bases and J 12 bases; nucleotides not matched to a gene: 9. This CDR3 has 12 residues. CDR3 nucleotide sequence: TGTGCCAGCAGTCAGGGACAGGTTTGGCTGTACTTC. Translation: CASSQGQVWLYF.

A few counts support this clonotype. The chain has TRBV20-1 and TRBJ2-2, with 7 bases lining up with TRBD1. The V segment lost 1 base and the J segment 1 base; nucleotides outside the gene matches: 3. In germline, CDR1 is DFQATT, CDR2 SNEGSKA (reference sequence). The CDR3 spans 15 residues. DNA for the CDR3: TGCAGTGCTAGAGTGGGACAGAAGAACACCGGGGAGCTGTTTTTT. The encoded protein is CSARVGQKNTGELFF.

At least ten counts were recorded for this clonotype. The chain is built from TRBV12-3 or TRBV12-4 and TRBJ1-4; D remains ambiguous. The CDR3 contains 15 residues. The V end was cut by 6 bases, the J end by 2 bases, with 13 bases between. CDR3 residues: CASREAAMTNEKLFF. CDR3 nucleotide sequence: TGTGCCAGCAGGGAGGCGGCGATGACTAATGAAAAACTGTTTTTT.

This clonotype was seen at least ten times. This chain uses TRBV20-1 with TRBJ2-7, with D unresolved. Germline CDR1 reads DFQATT; CDR2 reads SNEGSKA (reference sequence). CDR3 length equals 13 residues. V gave up 0 bases and J gave up 0 bases, with 6 bases separating them. CDR3: CSARDPLSYEQYF. CDR3 nucleotides: TGCAGTGCTAGAGATCCCCTCTCCTACGAGCAGTACTTC.

As DNA, the CDR3 is TGTGCCAGTAGTATACAGGCGAACACCGGGGAGCTGTTTTTT. Encoded protein: CASSIQANTGELFF. This sequence joins TRBV19 and TRBJ2-2; the D is unclear. V lost 2 bases and J lost 0, with 4 bases in between. Germline values: CDR1 LNHDA, CDR2 SQIVND (reference sequence). The CDR3 consists of 14 residues.

This clonotype came up many times. The chain couples TRBV30 to TRBJ2-6; D may be TRBD1 (5 bases). Germline CDR1 GTSNPN, CDR2 SVGIG (reference sequence). The CDR3 spans 17 residues. Trimming removed 4 bases from V and 1 base from J, with 17 bases in between. The CDR3 DNA reads as TGTGCCTGGACCCACAGCAGGGTTATGTCTGGGGCCAACGTCCTGACTTTC. As protein: CAWTHSRVMSGANVLTF.

This clonotype was observed at least ten times. The chain employs TRBV11-2 and TRBJ2-1, with unresolved D. Per the germline V gene, CDR1 is SGHAT and CDR2 is FQNNGV. CDR3 size: 13 residues. The ends were cut back, 5 bases at V and 4 bases at J, with 9 bases in the middle. DNA for the CDR3: TGTGCCAGCAGCGCCACAAGATACAATGAGCAGTTCTTC. Its translation: CASSATRYNEQFF. The full variable domain, completed using reference TRBV11-2 and TRBJ2-1, is EAGVAQSPRYKIIEKRQSVAFWCNPISGHATLYWYQQILGQGPKLLIQFQNNGVVDDSQLPKDRFSAERLKGVDSTLKIQPAKLEDSAVYLCASSATRYNEQFFGPGTRLTVL.

The chain combines TRBV7-3 with TRBJ2-7; weak D call: TRBD1 (5 bases). CDR1 and CDR2 (germline): SGHTA, FQGTGA. CDR3 length equals 15 residues. V shed 5 bases and J shed 3 bases, with 17 bases lying between them. The CDR3: CASSQQATSIYEQYF. The DNA for the CDR3 is TGTGCCAGCAGCCAACAGGCGACCTCCATCTACGAGCAGTACTTC.

A single count supports this clonotype. The J gene is TRBJ1-5, the V gene TRBV15; the D gene is possibly TRBD1 (5 bases). Germline values: CDR1 LNHNV, CDR2 YYDKDF (reference sequence). V was trimmed by 0 bases and J by 7 bases, leaving 10 bases between them. This CDR3 spans 14 amino acids. The CDR3: CATSREGGYQPQHF. The CDR3 coding sequence is TGTGCCACCAGCAGAGAGGGGGGGTACCAGCCCCAGCATTTT.

This clonotype has at least ten counts. The chain joins TRBV6-5 to TRBJ2-1; D call uncertain. Trimming shortened V by 3 bases and J by 5 bases, and 11 bases separated the two germline ends. This CDR3 has 14 amino acids. Per germline, CDR1 MNHEY and CDR2 SVGAGI. The CDR3 region is CASSYSHVNNEQFF. The CDR3, as DNA: TGTGCCAGCAGTTATTCACACGTGAACAATGAGCAGTTCTTC.

This clonotype occurred a few times. The chain couples TRBV4-2 to TRBJ1-2, with D possibly matching TRBD1 (5 bases). Per germline, CDR1 LGHNA and CDR2 YNFKEQ. The CDR3 runs to 15 residues. V was clipped by 2 bases and J by 4 bases, with 14 bases between them. The CDR3 loop reads CASSQPEGLSYGYTF. CDR3 nucleotides: TGTGCCAGCAGCCAACCGGAGGGACTTTCCTATGGCTACACCTTC.

This clonotype occurred many times. The chain is built from TRBV20-1 and TRBJ2-5; 11 bases are a match to TRBD1. Germline V gives CDR1 DFQATT, CDR2 SNEGSKA (reference sequence). The CDR3 totals 17 residues. The ends lost 5 bases at V and 5 bases at J; junction bases unmatched: 16. CDR3 bases: TGCAGTGCTCGACCTGGGGCCGGACAGGGGGCCGGGGAGACCCAGTACTTC. Protein: CSARPGAGQGAGETQYF.

This clonotype was found many times. V usage is TRBV2 and J usage is TRBJ1-3; D is undetermined. Germline V gives CDR1 SNHLY, CDR2 FYNNEI. V lost 4 bases and J lost 0, with 13 bases in between. The CDR3 contains 16 residues. CDR3 DNA sequence: TGTGCCAGCAGTGGATGGTCGGGAGGCTCTGGAAACACCATATATTTT. It translates to CASSGWSGGSGNTIYF.

This clonotype was counted ten times or more. The J gene is TRBJ2-2, the V gene TRBV7-8; D possibly matches TRBD1 or TRBD2 (5 bases each). Trimming stripped 4 bases from V and 4 bases from J, with 16 bases between. Germline V CDR1 and CDR2: SGHVS, FQNEAQ. CDR3 length: 16 amino acids. CDR3 in DNA: TGTGCCAGCAGCTCGACCGAGGGGCCGAGCACCGGGGAGCTGTTTTTT. As protein: CASSSTEGPSTGELFF. The full variable domain, its missing parts supplied by reference TRBV7-8 and TRBJ2-2, is GAGVSQSPRYKVAKRGQDVALRCDPISGHVSLFWYQQALGQGPEFLTYFQNEAQLDKSGLPSDRFFAERPEGSVSTLKIQRTQQEDSAVYLCASSSTEGPSTGELFFGEGSRLTVL.

This clonotype has ten or more counts. V is TRBV6-2 or TRBV6-3 and J is TRBJ1-2; D call uncertain. The ends were cut back, 6 bases at V and 6 bases at J, with 11 bases in the middle. CDR3 length equals 12 residues. CDR1 MNHEY and CDR2 SVGEGT come from the germline V gene. The CDR3 DNA reads TGTGCCAGCAGAGATCGCGGGGATGGCTACACCTTC. Protein product: CASRDRGDGYTF.

This clonotype appeared many times. The V call is TRBV7-2, the J call TRBJ2-7, with D hard to call. The CDR3 loop spans 14 amino acids. V lost 1 base to trimming and J lost 4 bases, with 11 bases between them. Germline lookup yields CDR1 SGHTA and CDR2 FQGNSA. The CDR3: CASSLGPRIYEQYF. The CDR3 DNA is TGTGCCAGCAGCTTAGGACCGCGGATTTACGAGCAGTACTTC.